These 24 T cell receptor beta chains originate from one sample sequenced in a study of cytomegalovirus exposure and HLA in healthy donors. It was with 60 Vbeta and 13 Jbeta primers that the PCR ran. Measured with immunoSEQ multiplex PCR; TCRdb has only the in-frame clones, and not every one. The sample totals about 40,000 clones. The source material was PBMCs. The receptors were sampled from a man aged 35 to 55 in good health and CMV-seropositive.

The chain is built from TRBV19 and TRBJ2-1; 12 bases agree with TRBD2. J lost 7 bases, V lost 7 bases, and 8 bases had no gene match. From germline, CDR1 is LNHDA and CDR2 SQIVND (reference sequence). There are 15 residues in the CDR3. CDR3 loop: CASIGASGRGNEQFF. The CDR3, as DNA: TGTGCCAGTATAGGAGCTAGCGGGAGGGGTAATGAGCAGTTCTTC. Using reference TRBV19 and TRBJ2-1 for the parts outside the CDR3, the full variable domain is DGGITQSPKYLFRKEGQNVTLSCEQNLNHDAMYWYRQDPGQGLRLIYYSQIVNDFQKGDIAEGYSVSREKKESFPLTVTSAQKNPTAFYLCASIGASGRGNEQFFGPGTRLTVL.

This chain uses TRBV5-8 with TRBJ2-3; 10 positions agree with TRBD2. The CDR3 length is 16 residues. Germline CDR1 is SGHTS and CDR2 is YDEGEE. V trimming: 4 bases; J trimming: 8 bases; junction bases outside the gene matches: 13. The CDR3 DNA reads as TGTGCCAGCAGCCCGAAACCTAGCGGGAGAGTGGGTACGCAGTATTTT. Protein product: CASSPKPSGRVGTQYF.

The chain recombines TRBV15 with TRBJ2-7; D gene ambiguous. The CDR3 covers 14 residues. Germline values: CDR1 LNHNV, CDR2 YYDKDF (reference sequence). The ends were cut back, 0 bases at V and 0 bases at J, with 6 bases in the middle. The CDR3 here is CATSRDQVSYEQYF. The CDR3 DNA is TGTGCCACCAGCAGAGATCAGGTCTCCTACGAGCAGTACTTC.

The chain joins TRBV15 to TRBJ2-7, with 7 bases fitting TRBD2. V trimming: 0 bases; J trimming: 3 bases; junction bases outside the gene matches: 5. The V gene's germline CDR1 is LNHNV and CDR2 YYDKDF (reference sequence). The CDR3 has 15 amino acids. CDR3 loop: CATSREGGSGYEQYF. The CDR3 DNA is TGTGCCACCAGCAGAGAGGGGGGGAGCGGCTACGAGCAGTACTTC.

The rearrangement links TRBV7-9 to TRBJ2-7; D possibly corresponds to TRBD2 (5 bases). CDR1 SEHNR and CDR2 FQNEAQ come from the germline V gene (reference sequence). V was cut by 7 bases and J by 0 bases, with 19 bases left in between. CDR3 size: 16 residues. The CDR3 loop is CASIPATGSLSYEQYF. CDR3 DNA sequence: TGTGCCAGCATCCCTGCAACTGGGAGCCTCTCCTACGAGCAGTACTTC.

The rearrangement joins TRBV7-2 to TRBJ2-3; D is perhaps TRBD2 (6 bases). The CDR3 is 13 amino acids. The germline V and J ends were trimmed by 6 bases and 4 bases, with 11 bases remaining between them. CDR1 is SGHTA, CDR2 FQGNSA, per germline. CDR3 nucleotides: TGTGCCAGCAGGCCGGGAGTTGCAGATACGCAGTATTTT. The encoded protein is CASRPGVADTQYF.

The genes are TRBV5-4 and TRBJ2-1, with a tentative D call TRBD1 (6 bases). Trimming took off 4 bases at V and 7 bases at J, with 18 bases between the two ends. Looked up from germline, CDR1 is SGHNT and CDR2 is YYREEE (reference sequence). This CDR3 has 15 residues. The CDR3 is CASSQFSRDINEQFF. Here the CDR3 DNA reads TGTGCCAGCAGCCAATTCAGCCGGGACATTAATGAGCAGTTCTTC.

This chain links TRBV5-1 with TRBJ1-2; D uncertain. The CDR3 consists of 14 residues. The V and J ends lost 4 bases and 5 bases respectively, with 15 bases between them. In germline, CDR1 is SGHRS, CDR2 YFSETQ. Written as DNA, the CDR3 is TGCGCCAGCAGCCTGCTAGAGACCCTTTATGGCTACACCTTC. Its translation is CASSLLETLYGYTF.

This chain joins TRBV2 and TRBJ2-2; D remains ambiguous. With 9 bases removed from V and 2 bases from J, the gap between germline ends came to 4 bases. This CDR3 contains 11 residues. Germline values: CDR1 SNHLY, CDR2 FYNNEI. The CDR3 nucleotides are TGTGCCAGTCATAACACCGGGGAGCTGTTTTTT. It translates to CASHNTGELFF.

The chain has TRBV4-2 and TRBJ2-2, with a tentative D call TRBD1 (6 bases). There are 13 residues in the CDR3. V was cut by 6 bases and J by 5 bases, with 10 bases left in between. Per germline, CDR1 LGHNA and CDR2 YNFKEQ. CDR3 nucleotide sequence: TGTGCCAGCAGAACAGGGAATACCGGGGAGCTGTTTTTT. Amino acid sequence: CASRTGNTGELFF.

V gene TRBV5-6 combines with J gene TRBJ1-4, with TRBD1 as a possible D gene (6 bases). The CDR3 is 16 amino acids. Germline V CDR1 and CDR2: SGHDT, YYEEEE. The ends were cut back, 3 bases at V and 3 bases at J, with 15 bases in the middle. The CDR3 is CASSWGQPQANEKLFF. The DNA for the CDR3 is TGTGCCAGCAGCTGGGGGCAACCTCAGGCTAATGAAAAACTGTTTTTT.

The V gene is TRBV9, the J gene TRBJ1-6; TRBD1 matches at 9 bases. This CDR3 comprises 12 residues. V shed 1 base, J shed 15 bases, and the junction held 2 bases outside the gene matches. Germline CDR1 and CDR2: SGDLS and YYNGEE. The CDR3 region is CASSVLTGGLHF. The CDR3 nucleotides read TGTGCCAGCAGCGTACTGACAGGGGGCCTCCACTTT.

The genes are TRBV30 and TRBJ2-7; 11 bases are shared with TRBD2. The CDR3 is 13 amino acids. The V segment lost 6 bases and the J segment 0 bases; nucleotides outside the gene matches: 1. CDR1 is GTSNPN, CDR2 SVGIG, per germline (reference sequence). CDR3 loop: CACGTSGSYEQYF. CDR3 DNA sequence: TGTGCCTGCGGGACTAGCGGCTCCTACGAGCAGTACTTC.

CDR3 sequence reads: CASSGLASEEQYF. CDR3 nucleotides: TGTGCCAGCTCGGGACTAGCTTCGGAGGAGCAGTACTTC. The chain couples TRBV6-1 to TRBJ2-7; 9 bases align to TRBD2. From germline, CDR1 is MNHNS and CDR2 SASEGT. The CDR3 totals 13 residues. V lost 8 bases, J lost 7 bases, and 9 bases stayed unmatched.

The rearrangement uses TRBV9 and TRBJ2-1; no definite D call. Germline CDR1 is SGDLS and CDR2 is YYNGEE. The CDR3 sequence is 13 residues long. The V gene lost 4 bases and the J gene lost 9 bases, with 14 bases spanning the gap. The CDR3 bases are TGTGCCAGCAGCTCCAAGCCCGAGTCTGAGCAGTTCTTC. Its translation: CASSSKPESEQFF.

The V call is TRBV2, the J call TRBJ2-7; 8 positions agree with TRBD2. This CDR3 comprises 14 residues. V lost 0 bases to trimming and J lost 6 bases; unmatched junction nucleotides: 4. CDR1 is SNHLY and CDR2 is FYNNEI in the germline V gene. As DNA, the CDR3 is TGTGCCAGCAGTGAAGCGCTTCGGGGGGGCGAGCAGTACTTC. It translates to CASSEALRGGEQYF.

The chain is built from TRBV30 and TRBJ1-2; D is perhaps TRBD1 (6 bases). The germline V gene encodes CDR1 GTSNPN and CDR2 SVGIG (reference sequence). The CDR3 has 16 residues. V lost 1 base and J lost 0, with 15 bases in between. CDR3 nucleotides: TGTGCCTGGAGTGCCCCCGGGACAAGGACTAACTATGGCTACACCTTC. It is translated as CAWSAPGTRTNYGYTF. Full variable domain (outside the CDR3, taken from reference TRBV30 and TRBJ1-2): SQTIHQWPATLVQPVGSPLSLECTVEGTSNPNLYWYRQAAGRGLQLLFYSVGIGQISSEVPQNLSASRPQDRQFILSSKKLLLSDSGFYLCAWSAPGTRTNYGYTFGSGTRLTVV.

The CDR3 bases are TGTGCCAGCAGCTTAAAATTTAGGGGCCGGATCGAGCAGTACTTC. This encodes CASSLKFRGRIEQYF. This chain links TRBV13 with TRBJ2-7, with D perhaps TRBD1 (5 bases). CDR1 and CDR2 (germline): PRHDT, FYEKMQ (reference sequence). There are 15 residues in the CDR3. Deletions cut 2 bases from V and 6 bases from J, with 17 bases between. The full variable domain, rest sourced from reference TRBV13 and TRBJ2-7, is AAGVIQSPRHLIKEKRETATLKCYPIPRHDTVYWYQQGPGQDPQFLISFYEKMQSDKGSIPDRFSAQQFSDYHSELNMSSLELGDSALYFCASSLKFRGRIEQYFGPGTRLTVT.

The chain combines TRBV27 with TRBJ2-2; TRBD1 agrees at 9 bases. CDR1 and CDR2 from the germline V gene are MNHEY and SMNVEV (reference sequence). CDR3 length: 15 residues. The V segment lost 6 bases and the J segment 7 bases; nucleotides outside the gene matches: 9. In DNA, the CDR3 is TGTGCCAGCAGGAACAGGGGGCAATACAGCGGGGAGCTGTTTTTT. Its protein is CASRNRGQYSGELFF.

The rearrangement uses TRBV10-2 and TRBJ2-7, with 9 bases aligning to TRBD2. Per the germline V gene, CDR1 is WSHSY and CDR2 is SAAADI. V lost 3 bases and J lost 6; bases outside the gene matches: 6. The CDR3 spans 14 residues. This chain's CDR3 is CASSEVAGGGEQYF. Written as DNA, the CDR3 is TGCGCCAGCAGTGAAGTCGCGGGAGGGGGCGAGCAGTACTTC.

This chain joins TRBV14 and TRBJ1-1; 11 nucleotides match TRBD1. With V trimmed by 4 bases and J by 5 bases, 6 bases remained unmatched. The CDR3 is 15 amino acids. The germline V gene encodes CDR1 SGHDN and CDR2 FVKESK. This CDR3 reads CASSPWTGGLTEAFF. The CDR3 nucleotides are TGTGCCAGCAGCCCTTGGACAGGGGGCCTGACTGAAGCTTTCTTT.

The chain uses TRBV4-1 and TRBJ1-5; 9 bases align to TRBD1. The germline V gene has CDR1 MGHRA and CDR2 YSYEKL. The ends lost 4 bases at V and 2 bases at J; junction bases unmatched: 6. This CDR3 spans 16 amino acids. The CDR3 DNA reads as TGCGCCAGCAGCCCGCGGACAGGGGAGGGCAATCAGCCCCAGCATTTT. Translated, it gives CASSPRTGEGNQPQHF.

This chain joins TRBV29-1 and TRBJ2-5; TRBD2 aligns across 12 bases. Germline CDR1 SQVTM, CDR2 ANQGSEA. The CDR3 is 17 amino acids. V shed 1 base, J shed 5 bases, and the junction held 11 bases outside the gene matches. This CDR3 reads CSVEGGVGLAGMETQYF. The CDR3 bases are TGCAGCGTTGAAGGAGGCGTTGGACTAGCGGGAATGGAGACCCAGTACTTC.

The chain employs TRBV9 and TRBJ2-1, with 13 positions matching TRBD2. The CDR3 contains 16 residues. V trimming: 0 bases; J trimming: 7 bases; junction bases outside the gene matches: 4. CDR1 is SGDLS and CDR2 is YYNGEE in the germline V gene. CDR3 DNA sequence: TGTGCCAGCAGCGTAGAATCGACTAGCGGGAGGAATGAGCAGTTCTTC. Protein product: CASSVESTSGRNEQFF.